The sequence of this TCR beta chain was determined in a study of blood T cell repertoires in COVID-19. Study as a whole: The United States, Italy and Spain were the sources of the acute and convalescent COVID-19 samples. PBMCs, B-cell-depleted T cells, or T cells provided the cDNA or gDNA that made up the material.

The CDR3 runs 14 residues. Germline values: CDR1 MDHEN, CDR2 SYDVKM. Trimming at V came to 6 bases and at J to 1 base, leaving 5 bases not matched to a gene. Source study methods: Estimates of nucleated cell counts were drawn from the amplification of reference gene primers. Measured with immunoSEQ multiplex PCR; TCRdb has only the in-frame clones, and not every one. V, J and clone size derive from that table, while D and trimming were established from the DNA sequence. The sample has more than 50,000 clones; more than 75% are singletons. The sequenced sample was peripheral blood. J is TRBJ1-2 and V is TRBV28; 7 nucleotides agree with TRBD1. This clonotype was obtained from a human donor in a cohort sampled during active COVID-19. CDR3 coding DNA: TGTGCCAGCAGGCTAGACAGGGATAACTATGGCTACACCTTC. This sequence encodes CASRLDRDNYGYTF.